These 24 T cell receptor beta chains share one sample of origin, sequenced in a study of tumor-infiltrating lymphocytes in primary liver carcinoma. The template, about 510 ng total RNA, yielded TCR beta cDNA made with a constant-region primer. What produced the TCR beta libraries was three nested multiplex PCR rounds using slightly modified ARM-PCR. Forward primers for TRBV1-TRBV30 and a C-beta reverse primer served the first two PCR rounds, at approximately 10 cycles each. TCRdb reprocessed the multiplex PCR reads with MiXCR, giving one entry per CDR3 protein. The sample lists some 200,000 distinct CDR3 sequences, 65% occurring once. Germline DNA was also extracted, and blood RNA was taken from unsorted whole blood. Sample: peripheral blood. Receptors were obtained from a woman aged 55-70 years with primary liver carcinoma and hepatitis B virus infection.

In the case of this clonotype: This may come from a read error, since a much larger clone is one base off. The chain is built from TRBV4-1 and TRBJ2-1; D might be TRBD1 (6 bases). Germline V CDR1 and CDR2: MGHRA, YSYEKL. The V and J ends lost 4 bases and 10 bases respectively, with 26 bases between them. This CDR3 region has 17 residues. Here the CDR3 reads CASSLPRGRDLRGEQFF. The CDR3 DNA reads as TGCGCCAGCAGCCTCCCTAGAGGCAGGGACCTTAGGGGGGAGCAGTTCTTC.

A note on this clonotype: This clone may be a read error of a much larger clone one base away. The rearrangement uses TRBV5-5 and TRBJ2-1, with D perhaps TRBD2 (6 bases). V lost 6 bases to trimming and J lost 2 bases, with 12 bases between them. Germline V gives CDR1 SGHKS, CDR2 YYEKEE (reference sequence). The CDR3 is 14 amino acids. As DNA, the CDR3 is TGTGCCAGCACCCGACTAGTGGCCTACAATGAGCAGTTCTTC. This encodes CASTRLVAYNEQFF.

This chain uses TRBV29-1 with TRBJ2-1, with 12 bases matching TRBD2. This CDR3 is built from 17 residues. Germline values: CDR1 SQVTM, CDR2 ANQGSEA. V lost 1 base and J lost 8; bases outside the gene matches: 12. CDR3 sequence reads: CSVEGTSGVFRHYEQFF. For the CDR3, the DNA is TGCAGCGTTGAAGGGACTAGCGGGGTTTTCCGTCACTATGAGCAGTTCTTC.

As for this clonotype: The junction departs from germline at one end; a sequencing error may be responsible. The chain has TRBV11-1 and TRBJ1-1; 8 nucleotides match TRBD1. The CDR3 extends over 14 amino acids. CDR1 and CDR2 from the germline V gene are SGHAT and FQDESV (reference sequence). The CDR3 reads CASSQAGGLTAAFF. The DNA for the CDR3 is TGTGCCAGCAGCCAAGCAGGGGGCCTCACTGCAGCTTTCTTT.

This clonotype appeared once. An end of the junction differs from the germline gene, which may be a read error. This chain connects TRBV11-2 to TRBJ2-6; D call uncertain. CDR3 length: 16 residues. The germline V gene encodes CDR1 SGHAT and CDR2 FQNNGV. In DNA, the CDR3 is TGTTCCAGCAACTTAGCTGTTCAACGCGGGGCCAACGTCCTGACTTTC. Amino acid sequence: CSSNLAVQRGANVLTF.

Turning to this clonotype: Just one base apart from a much larger clone, this may be a read error. The chain recombines TRBV5-5 with TRBJ2-3; weak D call: TRBD2 (5 bases). The V gene's germline CDR1 is SGHKS and CDR2 YYEKEE (reference sequence). The CDR3 totals 16 residues. CDR3 DNA: TGTCCCAGCAGCTTGGTTAGAGGGTCATTTACAGATACGCAGTATTTT. It codes for CPSSLVRGSFTDTQYF.

The V and J genes are TRBV7-8 and TRBJ2-2; D is uncertain. The CDR3 loop spans 15 amino acids. The ends were cut back, 1 base at V and 6 bases at J, with 12 bases in the middle. CDR1 is SGHVS and CDR2 is FQNEAQ in the germline V gene. The CDR3 region has the DNA TGTGCCAGCAGCTTAGAGAGTGGGCGCGCCGGGGAGCTGTTTTTT. Translated: CASSLESGRAGELFF.

Comments on this clonotype: The CDR3 ends on some other residue instead of the conserved phenylalanine or tryptophan, so this is likely a read error. Because the CDR3's place on the DNA is in doubt, the DNA is left out and the CDR3 is given as listed by TCRdb. V is TRBV6-5 and J is TRBJ2-3; the table gives TRBD2 as D, unverified against the DNA. The CDR3 is made up of 15 amino acids, end residues included. The germline CDR1 and CDR2 sequences are MNHEY and SVGAGI. CDR3 loop: CASSYRGSRIDTHYL.

As for this clonotype: This may be a read error: a much more frequent sequence differs by one nucleotide. The chain links TRBV6-5 to TRBJ2-2; the match to TRBD1 covers 7 bases. The CDR3 extends over 13 amino acids. CDR1 is MNHEY and CDR2 is SVGAGI in the germline V gene. In DNA, the CDR3 is TGTGACAGCAGCTGGGACAGCACCGGGGAGCTGTTTTTT. This encodes CDSSWDSTGELFF.

With respect to this clonotype: One end of the junction is discordant with germline, which a read error may explain. The V and J genes are TRBV29-1 and TRBJ2-1, with D unclear. The germline CDR1 and CDR2 sequences are SQVTM and ANQGSEA. The CDR3 loop spans 14 amino acids. The CDR3 DNA reads as TGCAGCGTTGACATAGATCTCCCCTACAACGAGCAGTTCTTC. Protein product: CSVDIDLPYNEQFF.

The rearrangement uses TRBV6-4 and TRBJ2-7; D may match TRBD1 or TRBD2 (6 bases each). V shed 6 bases and J shed 8 bases, with 17 bases lying between them. CDR1 and CDR2 (germline): MRHNA, SNTAGT. The CDR3 runs 13 residues. CDR3 region: CASSDRDGGKQYF. CDR3 bases: TGTGCCAGCAGCGATCGGGACGGGGGCAAGCAGTACTTC.

The rearrangement links TRBV30 to TRBJ2-7, with TRBD2 matching 9 bases. With V trimmed by 3 bases and J by 11 bases, 5 bases remained unmatched. Germline assignment: CDR1 GTSNPN and CDR2 SVGIG (reference sequence). The CDR3 loop spans 11 amino acids. Here the CDR3 DNA reads TGTGCCTGGAGGGTTAGCGGGAGAGAGTACTTC. Translation gives CAWRVSGREYF.

Remarks on this clonotype: One end of the junction varies from germline; a read error may be responsible. This chain links TRBV11-2 with TRBJ2-2, with a tentative D call TRBD2 (5 bases). Germline V gives CDR1 SGHAT, CDR2 FQNNGV. This CDR3 comprises 15 residues. The CDR3 region is CASSLVGQVTGELFF. CDR3 sequence (DNA): TGTGCCAGCAGCTTAGTTGGCCAGGTCACCGGGGAACTGTTTTTT.

As regards this clonotype: A read error may account for a junction end that differs from germline. The chain combines TRBV5-5 with TRBJ1-2; 7 nucleotides match TRBD1. Germline V gene sequence: CDR1 SGHKS, CDR2 YYEKEE (reference sequence). The CDR3 is 11 amino acids. The CDR3 DNA sequence: TGTGACAGCAGCACGACAGGGAATCCCTTCTTC. It specifies CDSSTTGNPFF.

This clonotype was seen only once. The junction does not match germline at one end; this may be a read error. The chain employs TRBV29-1 and TRBJ2-4, with a tentative D call TRBD1 (5 bases). This CDR3 is 15 amino acids long. Germline CDR1 SQVTM, CDR2 ANQGSEA. The CDR3 DNA sequence: TGCACCGTTGAAGTGGACACTTTAGCCAAAAACATTCGGTACTTC. This translates into CTVEVDTLAKNIRYF.

V gene TRBV7-9 combines with J gene TRBJ2-1; 9 nucleotides align to TRBD2. The V gene end was trimmed by 4 bases and the J gene end by 12 bases; junction bases not matched to a gene: 10. CDR3 length equals 14 residues. Germline V gene data show CDR1 as SEHNR and CDR2 as FQNEAQ (reference sequence). The CDR3 here is CASSSSGLAGSQFF. For the CDR3, the DNA is TGTGCCAGCAGCTCGAGTGGCCTAGCGGGGTCGCAGTTCTTC.

Worth noting for this clonotype: A much larger clone is a single base away; this may be a read error. The V and J genes are TRBV10-3 and TRBJ2-3; no clear D gene. The germline gives CDR1 ENHRY, CDR2 SYGVKD. CDR3 length: 15 amino acids. The CDR3 DNA reads as TGTGCCATCGGTGACTCGTGGGTATCCACAGATACGCAGTATTTT. Translated, it gives CAIGDSWVSTDTQYF.

Note on this clonotype: A much bigger clone sits one base away, suggesting this may be a read error. The gene calls are TRBV6-5 and TRBJ2-7; D gene uncertain. V was shortened by 0 bases and J by 6 bases, with 6 bases between the two germline ends. Germline V gene sequence: CDR1 MNHEY, CDR2 SVGAGI. CDR3 length: 12 amino acids. CDR3 in DNA: TGTGCCAGCAGTTACTCCTCTTGCGAGCAGTACTTC. Amino acid sequence: CASSYSSCEQYF.

The chain recombines TRBV5-1 with TRBJ1-4; no definite D call. Germline V gene lookup returns CDR1 SGHRS and CDR2 YFSETQ. V was trimmed by 0 bases and J by 5 bases, leaving 11 bases between them. This CDR3 region has 15 residues. Here the CDR3 DNA reads TGCGCCAGCAGCTTGGGACCAAGGGAGAATGAAAAACTGTTTTTT. Its translation is CASSLGPRENEKLFF.

This clonotype was seen ten or more times. Relative to the germline gene, one junction end is altered; a read error may explain this. The chain uses TRBV12-5 and TRBJ2-1, with TRBD1 identical over 9 bases. This CDR3 is built from 17 residues. Germline CDR1 LGHNT, CDR2 FRNRAP. CDR3 DNA: TGTGCTAGTGCCGCACCGGGACAGGGTACACTCTACAGTGAGCAGTTCTTC. Translation: CASAAPGQGTLYSEQFF.

On this clonotype: The junction does not match germline at one end; this may be a read error. The chain has TRBV4-1 and TRBJ2-6, with TRBD2 identical over 9 bases. The CDR3 length is 18 residues. Germline V gene data show CDR1 as MGHRA and CDR2 as YSYEKL. The CDR3 here is CTSSQGLAGAPGANVLTF. The DNA for the CDR3 is TGCACCAGCAGCCAAGGATTAGCGGGGGCGCCTGGGGCCAACGTCCTGACTTTC.

The V and J genes are TRBV6-6 and TRBJ2-5, with unresolved D. The CDR3 runs to 13 residues. Trimming left V 7 bases short and J 1 base short, with 10 bases between. Germline V lookup: CDR1 MNHNY, CDR2 SVGAGI (reference sequence). CDR3: CASTPRSQETQYF. The CDR3 DNA follows: TGTGCCAGCACCCCAAGAAGCCAAGAGACCCAGTACTTC.

The chain employs TRBV28 and TRBJ2-3; D unresolved. V lost 8 bases and J 4 bases, leaving 10 bases between the germline ends. Per germline, CDR1 MDHEN and CDR2 SYDVKM. This CDR3 has 12 amino acids. CDR3: CASGTIPDTQYF. DNA for the CDR3: TGTGCCAGCGGTACGATACCAGATACGCAGTATTTT.

Points on this clonotype: A single base separates this from a much larger clone, so it may be a read error. The V gene is TRBV4-1, the J gene TRBJ2-5, with D possibly TRBD1 on 5 matching bases. Germline V gene lookup returns CDR1 MGHRA and CDR2 YSYEKL. The CDR3 sequence is 15 residues long. The CDR3 protein is CASIQDPQGQETQYF. As DNA, the CDR3 is TGCGCCAGCATCCAAGATCCCCAGGGACAAGAGACCCAGTACTTC.